This T cell receptor (beta chain) was retrieved from a study of cytomegalovirus exposure and HLA in healthy donors. Comments on this clone: Its target is not known.

The CDR3 loop spans 15 amino acids. The germline CDR1 and CDR2 sequences are MNHEY and SVGAGI. V trimming: 6 bases; J trimming: 7 bases; junction bases outside the gene matches: 9. Study results and limitations: In an earlier analysis, in approximately 570 donors, most V segments appeared productive either ~90% or ~30% of the time. Reportedly, a later analysis found an Asian-associated ancestry cluster had fewer N-insertions than the approximately 670-donor mean.

PCR was performed using 60 Vbeta and 13 Jbeta primers. TCRdb's copy holds only in-frame clones and misses some; the assay was immunoSEQ multiplex PCR. The data contain over 200,000 clones, roughly 87% of them singletons. Material: PBMCs. This sequence was found in a woman aged 40-49 years in good health and CMV-seropositive. The rearrangement joins TRBV6-5 to TRBJ2-1, with 10 bases matching TRBD2. The CDR3 DNA is TGTGCCAGCAGACTAGGGACTAGCGAAGGGAATGAGCAGTTCTTC. This sequence encodes CASRLGTSEGNEQFF.